The 22 T cell receptor beta chains reported below all come from one sample, sequenced in a study of blood T cell repertoires in COVID-19. TCRdb keeps only in-frame clones here, not all; method: immunoSEQ multiplex PCR. The sample has roughly 60,000 clones; 70% to 90% are singletons. What was sequenced was peripheral blood. These receptors were collected from a human donor in a cohort sampled during active COVID-19.

This clone was seen a handful of times. The chain has TRBV7-2 and TRBJ2-7; tentatively, D is TRBD2 (6 bases). The germline gives CDR1 SGHTA, CDR2 FQGNSA. V lost 6 bases and J 2 bases, leaving 14 bases between the germline ends. The CDR3 extends over 14 amino acids. The CDR3, as DNA: TGTGCCAGCAGTCGGGACGGGACTCCCTACGAGCAGTACTTC. Its protein is CASSRDGTPYEQYF.

The V and J genes are TRBV28 and TRBJ2-1; 8 bases map to TRBD2. With V trimmed by 3 bases and J by 5 bases, 12 bases remained unmatched. The CDR3 loop spans 17 amino acids. CDR1 is MDHEN, CDR2 SYDVKM, per germline. CDR3 in DNA: TGTGCCAGCAGTTTCCCCACCAGCGGGGGTTCCCACAATGAGCAGTTCTTC. Its protein product is CASSFPTSGGSHNEQFF.

This rearrangement joins TRBV6-5 to TRBJ2-2; TRBD2 agrees at 7 bases. The CDR3 loop spans 15 amino acids. Germline V gene lookup returns CDR1 MNHEY and CDR2 SVGAGI. Trimming removed 7 bases from V and 6 bases from J; junction bases left unmatched: 11. Here the CDR3 DNA reads TGTGCCAGCATTCTTGGGGGAGGGCTTCCCGGGGAGCTGTTTTTT. Translating it yields CASILGGGLPGELFF.

J is TRBJ1-2 and V is TRBV30; 8 bases are shared with TRBD1. CDR3 size: 14 residues. Trimming at V came to 3 bases and at J to 8 bases, leaving 11 bases not matched to a gene. Germline CDR1 GTSNPN, CDR2 SVGIG (reference sequence). Here the CDR3 DNA reads TGTGCCTGGAGGGGGTCAGGGGGCTTAAGCGGCTACACCTTC. Its translation: CAWRGSGGLSGYTF.

The chain employs TRBV7-2 and TRBJ2-7; 8 bases map to TRBD2. Trimming cost V 7 bases and J 2 bases; bases outside gene matches: 13. Per germline, CDR1 SGHTA and CDR2 FQGNSA. This CDR3 has 16 amino acids. The CDR3: CASTLIPGLGAYEQYF. The CDR3 nucleotides are TGTGCCAGCACCCTTATCCCGGGACTAGGAGCCTACGAGCAGTACTTC.

This chain's CDR3 is CASSYRTGGTDTQYF. The CDR3, as DNA: TGCGCCAGCAGCTACCGGACAGGGGGGACAGATACGCAGTATTTT. This rearrangement joins TRBV4-1 to TRBJ2-3; 10 nucleotides match TRBD1. The germline V gene encodes CDR1 MGHRA and CDR2 YSYEKL. The V gene end was trimmed by 5 bases and the J gene end by 3 bases; junction bases not matched to a gene: 5. The CDR3 sequence is 15 residues long.

This sequence joins TRBV28 and TRBJ1-2; TRBD1 might be the D (6 bases). The germline CDR1 and CDR2 sequences are MDHEN and SYDVKM. There are 16 residues in the CDR3. V lost 4 bases and J 0 bases, leaving 15 bases between the germline ends. The CDR3, as DNA: TGTGCCAGCAGTTCCCACCTCGGGACACCTAACTATGGCTACACCTTC. Encoded protein: CASSSHLGTPNYGYTF.

The rearrangement links TRBV5-1 to TRBJ2-1, with D possibly TRBD1 on 6 matching bases. With 5 bases removed from V and 3 bases from J, the gap between germline ends came to 15 bases. Germline CDR1 and CDR2: SGHRS and YFSETQ. CDR3 length: 15 amino acids. The CDR3 sequence: CASRELGGSYNEQFF. The CDR3 DNA sequence: TGCGCCAGCAGGGAGCTAGGGGGAAGCTACAATGAGCAGTTCTTC.

This clone was detected a few times. The V call is TRBV7-2, the J call TRBJ1-3; 11 bases are a match to TRBD1. The CDR3 contains 15 residues. V shed 4 bases, J shed 8 bases, and the junction held 7 bases outside the gene matches. CDR1 is SGHTA and CDR2 is FQGNSA in the germline V gene. The CDR3 reads CASSSEGTGGYTIYF. DNA of the CDR3: TGTGCCAGCAGCTCCGAAGGGACAGGGGGTTACACCATATATTTT.

V gene TRBV5-1 combines with J gene TRBJ1-2, with D possibly TRBD1 on 5 matching bases. Trimming removed 0 bases at V and 3 bases at J, with 9 bases between. The CDR3 spans 14 residues. Germline loops: CDR1 SGHRS, CDR2 YFSETQ. This CDR3 reads CASSLVSGDYGYTF. CDR3 nucleotide sequence: TGCGCCAGCAGCTTGGTGTCGGGGGACTATGGCTACACCTTC. The full variable domain, with the rest looked up from reference TRBV5-1 and TRBJ1-2, is KAGVTQTPRYLIKTRGQQVTLSCSPISGHRSVSWYQQTPGQGLQFLFEYFSETQRNKGNFPGRFSGRQFSNSRSEMNVSTLELGDSALYLCASSLVSGDYGYTFGSGTRLTVV.

This chain links TRBV6-2 or TRBV6-3 with TRBJ1-1, with D unresolved. V was clipped by 2 bases and J by 10 bases, with 14 bases between them. CDR3 length equals 13 residues. From germline, CDR1 is MNHEY and CDR2 SVGEGT. The CDR3 protein is CASSYGSPAGAFF. The CDR3 nucleotides read TGTGCCAGCAGTTACGGGTCCCCAGCGGGAGCTTTCTTT.

V gene TRBV9 combines with J gene TRBJ2-3; TRBD2 agrees at 14 bases. Germline loops: CDR1 SGDLS, CDR2 YYNGEE. The CDR3 runs 14 residues. V trimming: 8 bases; J trimming: 4 bases; junction bases outside the gene matches: 3. The CDR3 spells CASTGLAGADTQYF. CDR3 coding DNA: TGTGCCAGTACGGGACTAGCGGGAGCAGATACGCAGTATTTT.

The rearrangement links TRBV28 to TRBJ1-2; D gene ambiguous. There are 13 residues in the CDR3. V lost 10 bases to trimming and J lost 4 bases, with 16 bases between them. Germline V CDR1 and CDR2: MDHEN, SYDVKM. The CDR3 DNA sequence: TGTGCCACTTCGATAAAAGCGCTCTATGGCTACACCTTC. As protein: CATSIKALYGYTF.

The chain carries TRBV29-1 and TRBJ1-2; D call uncertain. Deletions cut 6 bases from V and 6 bases from J, with 11 bases between. Per germline, CDR1 SQVTM and CDR2 ANQGSEA. CDR3 size: 11 residues. CDR3 loop: CSVRNADGYTF. CDR3 in DNA: TGCAGCGTCAGAAACGCAGATGGCTACACCTTC.

The chain employs TRBV10-3 and TRBJ2-2; TRBD1 matches 11 bases. This CDR3 comprises 17 residues. Germline V CDR1 and CDR2: ENHRY, SYGVKD. The V segment lost 5 bases and the J segment 5 bases; nucleotides outside the gene matches: 10. CDR3 region: CAISPGTGGIRTGELFF. In DNA, the CDR3 is TGTGCCATCAGTCCCGGGACAGGGGGTATCAGGACCGGGGAGCTGTTTTTT.

This sequence joins TRBV5-1 and TRBJ2-1; D might be TRBD1 (6 bases). Trimming removed 4 bases from V and 0 bases from J, with 20 bases in between. This CDR3 contains 18 residues. The germline V gene encodes CDR1 SGHRS and CDR2 YFSETQ. CDR3 in amino acids: CASSPGPTGLSSYNEQFF. The CDR3 bases are TGCGCCAGCAGCCCAGGACCCACAGGGCTGAGCTCCTACAATGAGCAGTTCTTC.

V is TRBV9 and J is TRBJ2-2; D remains ambiguous. The CDR3 spans 13 residues. The germline V and J ends were trimmed by 2 bases and 7 bases, with 9 bases remaining between them. The germline V gene encodes CDR1 SGDLS and CDR2 YYNGEE. CDR3 sequence (DNA): TGTGCCAGCAGCGTTCAGATGAACGGGGAGCTGTTTTTT. This encodes CASSVQMNGELFF.

This clone was counted between two and nine times. This rearrangement joins TRBV7-9 to TRBJ2-5; TRBD1 matches 7 bases. There are 16 residues in the CDR3. The germline V gene encodes CDR1 SEHNR and CDR2 FQNEAQ (reference sequence). Trimming at V came to 1 base and at J to 5 bases, leaving 10 bases not matched to a gene. CDR3 sequence (DNA): TGTGCCAGCAGCTTAGGCCAAGGGGGCCTTCGGGAGACCCAGTACTTC. It yields the protein CASSLGQGGLRETQYF.

The chain has TRBV28 and TRBJ2-7, with D perhaps matching TRBD2 (7 bases). CDR3 length: 16 amino acids. Trimming shortened V by 4 bases and J by 6 bases, and 22 bases separated the two germline ends. The germline gives CDR1 MDHEN, CDR2 SYDVKM. The CDR3 spells CASSSPRGAGPGEQYF. CDR3 DNA sequence: TGTGCCAGCAGTTCCCCTCGGGGGGCGGGACCGGGCGAGCAGTACTTC.

The table lists this clone with a few counts. The rearrangement joins TRBV5-4 to TRBJ1-1; a possible D gene is TRBD1 (5 bases). The CDR3 totals 14 residues. Trimming left V 3 bases short and J 1 base short, with 10 bases between. Germline CDR1 SGHNT, CDR2 YYREEE (reference sequence). The CDR3, as DNA: TGTGCCAGCAGCTCCGACAGAAGGAACACTGAAGCTTTCTTT. Amino acid sequence: CASSSDRRNTEAFF.

This clone was observed a handful of times. The chain is built from TRBV4-1 and TRBJ1-2; tentatively, D is TRBD1 (5 bases). The CDR3 totals 15 residues. Germline V CDR1 and CDR2: MGHRA, YSYEKL. The V gene lost 0 bases and the J gene lost 4 bases, with 12 bases spanning the gap. CDR3 protein: CASSQDRGLSYGYTF. CDR3 nucleotide sequence: TGCGCCAGCAGCCAAGATCGGGGACTCTCCTATGGCTACACCTTC.

J is TRBJ2-2 and V is TRBV19; 15 nucleotides align to TRBD2. The CDR3 has 18 residues. V lost 4 bases to trimming and J lost 5 bases; unmatched junction nucleotides: 8. Germline values: CDR1 LNHDA, CDR2 SQIVND (reference sequence). This CDR3 is CASSTRTSGRAGTGELFF. As DNA, the CDR3 is TGTGCCAGTAGTACTCGGACTAGCGGGAGGGCGGGGACCGGGGAGCTGTTTTTT.